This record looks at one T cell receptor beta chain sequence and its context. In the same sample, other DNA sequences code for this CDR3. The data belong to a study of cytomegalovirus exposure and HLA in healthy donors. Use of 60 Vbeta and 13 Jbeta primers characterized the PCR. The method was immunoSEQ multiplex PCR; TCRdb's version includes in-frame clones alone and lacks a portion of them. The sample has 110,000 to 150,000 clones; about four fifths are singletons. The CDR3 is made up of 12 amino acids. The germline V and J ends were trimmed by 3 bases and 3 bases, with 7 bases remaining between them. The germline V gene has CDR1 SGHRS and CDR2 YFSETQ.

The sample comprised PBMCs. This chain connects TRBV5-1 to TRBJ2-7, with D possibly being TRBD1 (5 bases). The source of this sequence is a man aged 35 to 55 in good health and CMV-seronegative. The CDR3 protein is CASSSQGYEQYF. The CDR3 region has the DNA TGCGCCAGCAGCTCCCAGGGCTACGAGCAGTACTTC.